A few counts support the clone carrying this T cell receptor beta chain. Its specificity is unknown. There are 18 residues in the CDR3. V shed 4 bases and J 3 bases; nucleotides not matched to a gene: 11. CDR1 is SGHRS, CDR2 YFSETQ, per germline. These data are taken from a study of a mutant IDH1 vaccine in newly diagnosed glioma. Study-wide background: Onset of vaccination occurred 4-6 weeks following radiotherapy alone, or with temozolomide cycles. An approximately 62% male, approximately 38% female split and a mean age of about 40 years characterized treated patients.

Data came from immunoSEQ multiplex PCR; TCRdb stores just in-frame clones and leaves some out. The table includes about 94,000 clones, nearly 90% detected once. General study results and limits: The vaccine induced immune responses, and these occurred in roughly 95% of patients. Pseudoprogression looked unconnected to shifts in top peripheral T cell clonotypes.

Time point noted: week 47, end of study. Each dose delivered 300 ug of mutant IDH1 20-mer peptide subcutaneously with imiquimod. The receptor comes from a woman aged 50 to 60 with glioma. This chain uses TRBV5-1 with TRBJ2-6; 9 nucleotides agree with TRBD2. The input for sequencing was PBMCs, taken from a glioma patient whose treatment included an IDH1 peptide vaccine. DNA of the CDR3: TGCGCCAGCAGCCCCGGGCGGGAGGGGCGGGATGGGGCCAACGTCCTGACTTTC. This encodes CASSPGREGRDGANVLTF.